This T cell receptor (beta chain) was sequenced during a study of CD8 T cells in Susac syndrome. The table lists this clonotype with a count of one. An input of about 0.45 to 1 ug of RNA was subjected to reverse transcription using random hexamers. TCR beta CDR3 was amplified by immunoSEQ covering 54 Vbeta and 13 Jbeta. Using its own MiXCR run on the immunoSEQ multiplex PCR reads, TCRdb lists one record per CDR3 protein. The table lists 100,000 to 150,000 distinct CDR3 sequences, over 85% of them singletons. The sequenced target, TCR beta, came from blood CD8+ and CD4+ T cells. Sequenced material: CD4+ T cells from PBMCs. This receptor was taken from a human donor in good health.

The CDR3 nucleotides read TGTGCCAGCGGGGAAGAGACCCAGTACTTC. This translates into CASGEETQYF. This chain joins TRBV6-5 and TRBJ2-5; D is unresolved. Trimming stripped 8 bases from V and 3 bases from J, with 4 bases between. Germline assignment: CDR1 MNHEY and CDR2 SVGAGI. This CDR3 has 10 residues.